The present T cell receptor beta chain was sequenced within a study of blood T cell repertoires in COVID-19. Study overall: Some COVID-19 samples were acute and others convalescent; all came from the United States, Italy and Spain. In each case, the material was cDNA or gDNA derived from T cells, B-cell-depleted T cells, or PBMCs.

TCRdb keeps only in-frame clones here, not all; method: immunoSEQ multiplex PCR. The sample consists of 150,000 to 180,000 clones, about 80% of them appearing once. CDR3 length: 12 residues. Trimming left V 6 bases short and J 4 bases short, with 10 bases between. Material for sequencing was peripheral blood. The TCR was taken from a woman aged 60-75 years with acute or convalescent COVID-19. This sequence joins TRBV12-3 or TRBV12-4 and TRBJ2-7; D not certain. Here the CDR3 reads CASSLAEYEQYF. Written as DNA, the CDR3 is TGTGCCAGCAGCCTGGCAGAATACGAGCAGTACTTC.